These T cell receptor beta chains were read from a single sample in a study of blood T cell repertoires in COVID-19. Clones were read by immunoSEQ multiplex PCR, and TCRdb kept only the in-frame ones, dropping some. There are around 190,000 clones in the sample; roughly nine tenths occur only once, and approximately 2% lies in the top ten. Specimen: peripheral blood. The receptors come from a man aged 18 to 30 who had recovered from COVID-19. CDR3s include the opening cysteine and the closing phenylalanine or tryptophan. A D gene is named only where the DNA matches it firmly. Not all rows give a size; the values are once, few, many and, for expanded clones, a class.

cdr3_nt: TGTGCCAGCATGACCGGGGCCAGGGGCACCGGGGAGCTGTTTTTT
cdr3_aa: CASMTGARGTGELFF
d_call: NA
j_call: TRBJ2-2
clone_size: NA
v_call: TRBV11-2

cdr3_nt: TGTGCCAGCAGCGCCTTAAGGGGGTATGGCTACACCTTC
cdr3_aa: CASSALRGYGYTF
d_call: NA
j_call: TRBJ1-2
clone_size: NA
v_call: TRBV7-9

cdr3_nt: TGTGCCGCTTCAACCGGGACAGGGTCGCAGGGCTACACCTTC
cdr3_aa: CAASTGTGSQGYTF
d_call: TRBD1
j_call: TRBJ1-2
clone_size: NA
v_call: TRBV19

cdr3_nt: TGTGCCAGCAGTTTTCAACATTCAGATACGCAGTATTTT
cdr3_aa: CASSFQHSDTQYF
d_call: NA
j_call: TRBJ2-3
clone_size: few
v_call: TRBV27

cdr3_nt: TGTGCCAGCAGCCAAGATAGTAGAAATAGCGGCGAGCAGTACTTC
cdr3_aa: CASSQDSRNSGEQYF
d_call: NA
j_call: TRBJ2-7
clone_size: NA
v_call: TRBV4-2

cdr3_nt: TGTGCCAGCAGCTCGAGGCTACTGGGCAATGAGCAGTTCTTC
cdr3_aa: CASSSRLLGNEQFF
d_call: NA
j_call: TRBJ2-1
clone_size: NA
v_call: TRBV11-2

cdr3_nt: TGTGCCACCAGCTACCGCAGGGCCCTCGATTATGGCTACACCTTC
cdr3_aa: CATSYRRALDYGYTF
d_call: NA
j_call: TRBJ1-2
clone_size: NA
v_call: TRBV15

cdr3_nt: TGTGCCAGCAGTCGGCTAGCGAGGCACGCCGGGGAGCTGTTTTTT
cdr3_aa: CASSRLARHAGELFF
d_call: NA
j_call: TRBJ2-2
clone_size: NA
v_call: TRBV27

cdr3_nt: TGTGCCAGTACTCAGACAGGGATCCAATTGGCTTTCTTT
cdr3_aa: CASTQTGIQLAFF
d_call: TRBD1
j_call: TRBJ1-1
clone_size: NA
v_call: TRBV19

cdr3_nt: TGTGCCAGCAGCCCGGGTACGGTTTCCTACAATGAGCAGTTCTTC
cdr3_aa: CASSPGTVSYNEQFF
d_call: NA
j_call: TRBJ2-1
clone_size: once
v_call: TRBV5-4

cdr3_nt: TGTGCCAGCAGCCCCGGACAGGGGGCGCCGGCTTTCTTT
cdr3_aa: CASSPGQGAPAFF
d_call: TRBD1
j_call: TRBJ1-1
clone_size: NA
v_call: TRBV2

cdr3_nt: TGTGCCAGCAGCTTAGATTGGGCTAGCAGTCCGTACTTC
cdr3_aa: CASSLDWASSPYF
d_call: NA
j_call: TRBJ2-7
clone_size: NA
v_call: TRBV11-2

cdr3_nt: TGTGCCAGCTCACCACGGACTAGCGCAAGCTACGAGCAGTACTTC
cdr3_aa: CASSPRTSASYEQYF
d_call: TRBD2
j_call: TRBJ2-7
clone_size: NA
v_call: TRBV18

cdr3_nt: TGTGCCAGCAGCGCCCTAGCGGGAGGCTCCTACAATGAGCAGTTCTTC
cdr3_aa: CASSALAGGSYNEQFF
d_call: TRBD2
j_call: TRBJ2-1
clone_size: NA
v_call: TRBV5-4

cdr3_nt: TGTGCCAGTATTCCAGACAGGGGGATCTATGGCTACACCTTC
cdr3_aa: CASIPDRGIYGYTF
d_call: TRBD1
j_call: TRBJ1-2
clone_size: NA
v_call: TRBV19

cdr3_nt: TGTGCCAGCAGTTTAACACAGGGCGGGGGCAATGAGCAGTTCTTC
cdr3_aa: CASSLTQGGGNEQFF
d_call: NA
j_call: TRBJ2-1
clone_size: once
v_call: TRBV27

cdr3_nt: TGTGCCAGCAGCTTGGCAGGGATCAATGAGCAGTTCTTC
cdr3_aa: CASSLAGINEQFF
d_call: NA
j_call: TRBJ2-1
clone_size: once
v_call: TRBV5-6

cdr3_nt: TGCGCCAGCAGCCAAGAAGCAGGGCCTCAGCCCCAGCATTTT
cdr3_aa: CASSQEAGPQPQHF
d_call: NA
j_call: TRBJ1-5
clone_size: NA
v_call: TRBV4-1

cdr3_nt: TGTGCCAGCAGCTTAAGTAGCGGGAGGTTAGTCCACGAGCAGTACTTC
cdr3_aa: CASSLSSGRLVHEQYF
d_call: TRBD2
j_call: TRBJ2-7
clone_size: NA
v_call: TRBV7-6

cdr3_nt: TGTGCCAGCACTACCTTTGGGGAGGGCTCCTATAATTCACCCCTCCACTTT
cdr3_aa: CASTTFGEGSYNSPLHF
d_call: NA
j_call: TRBJ1-6
clone_size: few
v_call: TRBV28

cdr3_nt: TGTGCCAGCAGTTACTCGGGGGGAATGAACACTGAAGCTTTCTTT
cdr3_aa: CASSYSGGMNTEAFF
d_call: NA
j_call: TRBJ1-1
clone_size: few
v_call: TRBV6-2/TRBV6-3

cdr3_nt: TGCGCCAGCAGCCCCAGACTCCAGAGCTCCTACAATGAGCAGTTCTTC
cdr3_aa: CASSPRLQSSYNEQFF
d_call: NA
j_call: TRBJ2-1
clone_size: NA
v_call: TRBV4-3

cdr3_nt: TGTGCCAGTAGCCCCATTGGGACAGGTTCTTCTGAAGCTTTCTTT
cdr3_aa: CASSPIGTGSSEAFF
d_call: TRBD1
j_call: TRBJ1-1
clone_size: NA
v_call: TRBV19

cdr3_nt: TGTGCCAGCAGCCCCCGGTCGGGAGGGATCTACAATGAGCAGTTCTTC
cdr3_aa: CASSPRSGGIYNEQFF
d_call: TRBD2
j_call: TRBJ2-1
clone_size: NA
v_call: TRBV13

cdr3_nt: TGTGCCAGCTCGCAAGGGACAGGGGGAACCTACGAGCAGTACTTC
cdr3_aa: CASSQGTGGTYEQYF
d_call: TRBD1
j_call: TRBJ2-7
clone_size: NA
v_call: TRBV18

cdr3_nt: TGTGCCAGCAGCCTTTCGGCGGATAAGAATGAAAAACTGTTTTTT
cdr3_aa: CASSLSADKNEKLFF
d_call: NA
j_call: TRBJ1-4
clone_size: NA
v_call: TRBV9

cdr3_nt: TGTGCCAGCAACCGACCGGGACAGGGCTACAATGAGCAGTTCTTC
cdr3_aa: CASNRPGQGYNEQFF
d_call: TRBD1
j_call: TRBJ2-1
clone_size: NA
v_call: TRBV28

cdr3_nt: TGTGCCAGCAGCCCTATCCTAACGAGCATGAACACTGAAGCTTTCTTT
cdr3_aa: CASSPILTSMNTEAFF
d_call: NA
j_call: TRBJ1-1
clone_size: NA
v_call: TRBV7-6

cdr3_nt: TGTGCCAGCAGTCCGATAGCGTCGTCCTACAATGAGCAGTTCTTC
cdr3_aa: CASSPIASSYNEQFF
d_call: NA
j_call: TRBJ2-1
clone_size: NA
v_call: TRBV6-2/TRBV6-3

cdr3_nt: TGTGCCAGCTCACCATTACAGGGTGGCCAGCCCCAGCATTTT
cdr3_aa: CASSPLQGGQPQHF
d_call: NA
j_call: TRBJ1-5
clone_size: once
v_call: TRBV18

cdr3_nt: TGTGCCACCAGTGGAAGGGACAGACACTACAATGAGCAGTTCTTC
cdr3_aa: CATSGRDRHYNEQFF
d_call: TRBD1
j_call: TRBJ2-1
clone_size: NA
v_call: TRBV24-1

cdr3_nt: TGTGCCAGCAGTTCAGGGGGCGATCGCGAAAAACTGTTTTTT
cdr3_aa: CASSSGGDREKLFF
d_call: TRBD1
j_call: TRBJ1-4
clone_size: NA
v_call: TRBV28

cdr3_nt: TGTGCCAGCAGTTTTCAGGCGGGGTACGAGCAGTACTTC
cdr3_aa: CASSFQAGYEQYF
d_call: NA
j_call: TRBJ2-7
clone_size: NA
v_call: TRBV28

cdr3_nt: TGTGCCAGCAGCGTTAGCGGAGCGGTCAATGAGCAGTTCTTC
cdr3_aa: CASSVSGAVNEQFF
d_call: NA
j_call: TRBJ2-1
clone_size: NA
v_call: TRBV9

cdr3_nt: TGTGCCAGCACTCCCCTCCAGGGTGAAGCTTTCTTT
cdr3_aa: CASTPLQGEAFF
d_call: NA
j_call: TRBJ1-1
clone_size: NA
v_call: TRBV28

cdr3_nt: TGTGCCAGCAGCTTAAATTTACAGAACACTGAAGCTTTCTTT
cdr3_aa: CASSLNLQNTEAFF
d_call: NA
j_call: TRBJ1-1
clone_size: NA
v_call: TRBV7-8

cdr3_nt: TGTGCCAGCAGTCACCCAGGGGTCGACGAGCAGTACTTC
cdr3_aa: CASSHPGVDEQYF
d_call: NA
j_call: TRBJ2-7
clone_size: NA
v_call: TRBV5-4

cdr3_nt: TGTGCCAGCAGCATACGACAGGGACAGGGGCAGACCCAGTACTTC
cdr3_aa: CASSIRQGQGQTQYF
d_call: TRBD1
j_call: TRBJ2-5
clone_size: NA
v_call: TRBV5-4

cdr3_nt: TGTGCCAGCAAACTAGCGGGAGGGGTTGGCGATACGCAGTATTTT
cdr3_aa: CASKLAGGVGDTQYF
d_call: TRBD2
j_call: TRBJ2-3
clone_size: NA
v_call: TRBV6-5

cdr3_nt: TGTGCCAGTAGTGCCCTCCCGGGACTAGCGGGAGAGGCGAACGGGGAGCTGTTTTTT
cdr3_aa: CASSALPGLAGEANGELFF
d_call: TRBD2
j_call: TRBJ2-2
clone_size: NA
v_call: TRBV19

cdr3_nt: TGCAGCGTTGAAGGCGACAGGGGTACAGATACGCAGTATTTT
cdr3_aa: CSVEGDRGTDTQYF
d_call: TRBD1
j_call: TRBJ2-3
clone_size: NA
v_call: TRBV29-1

cdr3_nt: TGTGCCAGCAGTTGGGGGACAGGGACCCACACTGAAGCTTTCTTT
cdr3_aa: CASSWGTGTHTEAFF
d_call: TRBD1
j_call: TRBJ1-1
clone_size: NA
v_call: TRBV27

cdr3_nt: TGCGCCAGCAGCCAAGGGCCCTGGTCTGTGGATACGCAGTATTTT
cdr3_aa: CASSQGPWSVDTQYF
d_call: NA
j_call: TRBJ2-3
clone_size: NA
v_call: TRBV4-3

cdr3_nt: TGTGCCAGCAGCCCGACAGGCTACGAGCAGTACTTC
cdr3_aa: CASSPTGYEQYF
d_call: NA
j_call: TRBJ2-7
clone_size: NA
v_call: TRBV9

cdr3_nt: TGTGCCAGCAGTTTTCTAGAGGCAGATACGCAGTATTTT
cdr3_aa: CASSFLEADTQYF
d_call: NA
j_call: TRBJ2-3
clone_size: NA
v_call: TRBV28

cdr3_nt: TGTGCCAGCATGCGGGGACGTACGTACAATGAGCAGTTCTTC
cdr3_aa: CASMRGRTYNEQFF
d_call: NA
j_call: TRBJ2-1
clone_size: NA
v_call: TRBV6-5

cdr3_nt: TGTGCCACCAGTGATCCGACGGACAGTAAAAACATTCAGTACTTC
cdr3_aa: CATSDPTDSKNIQYF
d_call: NA
j_call: TRBJ2-4
clone_size: NA
v_call: TRBV24-1

cdr3_nt: TGTGCCAGCAGCCAGTGGACAAATGAACCCTACAATGAGCAGTTCTTC
cdr3_aa: CASSQWTNEPYNEQFF
d_call: NA
j_call: TRBJ2-1
clone_size: NA
v_call: TRBV3-1/TRBV3-2

cdr3_nt: TGTGCCAGCAGCTTCAAAGGGAGCTCCTACAATGAGCAGTTCTTC
cdr3_aa: CASSFKGSSYNEQFF
d_call: NA
j_call: TRBJ2-1
clone_size: NA
v_call: TRBV5-4

cdr3_nt: TGCGCCAGCAGCCAAGATCAGGCAGCTAACTATGGCTACACCTTC
cdr3_aa: CASSQDQAANYGYTF
d_call: NA
j_call: TRBJ1-2
clone_size: NA
v_call: TRBV4-3

cdr3_nt: TGTGCCAGCAGCTCCGAGCGGGGTAACTACAATGAGCAGTTCTTC
cdr3_aa: CASSSERGNYNEQFF
d_call: TRBD2
j_call: TRBJ2-1
clone_size: NA
v_call: TRBV7-2

cdr3_nt: TGTGCCAGCAGTCCCCATAGCAATCAGCCCCAGCATTTT
cdr3_aa: CASSPHSNQPQHF
d_call: NA
j_call: TRBJ1-5
clone_size: NA
v_call: TRBV6-5

cdr3_nt: TGTGCCAGCAGCCAGTCCCTAGCGGCGAACACCGGGGAGCTGTTTTTT
cdr3_aa: CASSQSLAANTGELFF
d_call: TRBD2
j_call: TRBJ2-2
clone_size: NA
v_call: TRBV3-1/TRBV3-2

cdr3_nt: TGTGCCAGCAGCTTAGTGGATAAGGGACTAGCGGGAGGCACCGGGGAGCTGTTTTTT
cdr3_aa: CASSLVDKGLAGGTGELFF
d_call: TRBD2
j_call: TRBJ2-2
clone_size: NA
v_call: TRBV7-2